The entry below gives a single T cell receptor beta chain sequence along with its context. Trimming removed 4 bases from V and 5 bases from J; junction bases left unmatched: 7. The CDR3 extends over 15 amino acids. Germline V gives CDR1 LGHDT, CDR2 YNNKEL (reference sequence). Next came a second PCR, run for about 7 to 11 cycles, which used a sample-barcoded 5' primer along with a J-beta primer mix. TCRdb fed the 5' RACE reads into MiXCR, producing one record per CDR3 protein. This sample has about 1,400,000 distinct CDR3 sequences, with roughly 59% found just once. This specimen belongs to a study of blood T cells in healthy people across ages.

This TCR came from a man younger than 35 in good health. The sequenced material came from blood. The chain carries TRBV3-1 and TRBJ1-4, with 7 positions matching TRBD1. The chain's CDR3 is CASSLKGQRNEKLFF. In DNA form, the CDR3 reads TGTGCCAGCAGCCTCAAGGGACAGAGAAATGAAAAACTGTTTTTT.